One and the same sample provided the 18 T cell receptor beta chains below, sequenced in a study of blood T cell repertoires in COVID-19. Assay used: immunoSEQ multiplex PCR; TCRdb lists only in-frame clones, some missing. The top ten hold roughly 6.1% of the sample, which has around 200,000 clones, roughly 87% seen once. The sample taken for sequencing was peripheral blood. Receptors were obtained from a woman between 35 and 50 years old with acute or convalescent COVID-19.

The CDR3: CASSPLSGGHYNEQFF. DNA of the CDR3: TGTGCCAGCAGTCCACTAAGCGGGGGGCACTACAATGAGCAGTTCTTC. The rearrangement uses TRBV28 and TRBJ2-1; 9 bases map to TRBD2. CDR3 length: 16 amino acids. The V and J ends lost 5 bases and 3 bases, in that order; junction bases with no gene match: 8. Germline lookup yields CDR1 MDHEN and CDR2 SYDVKM.

This clone has more than one count but fewer than ten. The junction differs from germline at one of its ends, possibly a read error. The chain has TRBV6-5 and TRBJ1-1, with TRBD1 matching over 7 bases. The CDR3 loop spans 13 amino acids. Germline lookup yields CDR1 MNHEY and CDR2 SVGAGI. The CDR3, as DNA: TGTGCCAGCACTAAACAGGGGAACGCTGAAGCTTTCTTT. Its translation: CASTKQGNAEAFF.

The genes are TRBV10-3 and TRBJ2-1; 8 nucleotides agree with TRBD1. The V gene's germline CDR1 is ENHRY and CDR2 SYGVKD. The CDR3 spans 15 residues. The V segment lost 5 bases and the J segment 9 bases; nucleotides outside the gene matches: 12. This chain's CDR3 is CAISSRTGSLGEQFF. The DNA of the CDR3 is TGTGCCATCAGTAGCCGGACAGGGAGTTTGGGTGAGCAGTTCTTC.

The rearrangement links TRBV2 to TRBJ2-1; 8 positions agree with TRBD2. CDR1 is SNHLY and CDR2 is FYNNEI in the germline V gene. J was trimmed by 5 bases and V by 8 bases; bases with no gene match: 5. The CDR3 covers 13 residues. The CDR3 sequence is CASVPGGNNEQFF. CDR3 nucleotide sequence: TGTGCCAGCGTACCGGGAGGGAACAATGAGCAGTTCTTC.

V gene TRBV28 combines with J gene TRBJ2-1; maybe TRBD2 (5 bases). The CDR3 length is 17 residues. Between the trimmed V and J ends, which lost 4 bases and 0 bases, there was a span of 16 bases. Germline-derived CDR1 and CDR2 are MDHEN and SYDVKM. The CDR3 is CASSSSPAGGSYNEQFF. CDR3 bases: TGTGCCAGCAGTTCCTCCCCGGCAGGAGGCTCCTACAATGAGCAGTTCTTC.

This chain connects TRBV6-5 to TRBJ2-5, with 8 positions matching TRBD2. Germline V gene data show CDR1 as MNHEY and CDR2 as SVGAGI. The CDR3 length is 13 residues. The V and J ends lost 5 bases and 5 bases, in that order; junction bases with no gene match: 4. The CDR3 is CASSPPGGETQYF. The CDR3 DNA is TGTGCCAGCAGTCCGCCGGGGGGGGAGACCCAGTACTTC.

V usage is TRBV6-1 and J usage is TRBJ2-1, with D perhaps matching TRBD1 (5 bases). The ends were cut back, 1 base at V and 4 bases at J, with 11 bases in the middle. CDR3 length: 15 residues. Germline-derived CDR1 and CDR2 are MNHNS and SASEGT. DNA for the CDR3: TGTGCCAGCAGTGAAGGAAGCAGGGTTTACAATGAGCAGTTCTTC. This translates into CASSEGSRVYNEQFF.

This clone was detected only once. V and J are TRBV14 and TRBJ1-2; 7 bases match TRBD1. This CDR3 has 14 amino acids. Looked up from germline, CDR1 is SGHDN and CDR2 is FVKESK. The V and J ends lost 4 bases and 0 bases, in that order; junction bases with no gene match: 2. This CDR3 reads CASSRGQSNYGYTF. CDR3 DNA sequence: TGTGCCAGCAGCCGGGGACAGTCTAACTATGGCTACACCTTC.

This sequence joins TRBV7-8 and TRBJ2-5; a possible D gene is TRBD1 (5 bases). The germline CDR1 and CDR2 sequences are SGHVS and FQNEAQ. There are 14 residues in the CDR3. V lost 5 bases, J lost 4 bases, and 14 bases lay in between. The CDR3 reads CASSPRAQGETQYF. The CDR3 DNA sequence: TGTGCCAGCAGCCCTCGAGCCCAGGGAGAGACCCAGTACTTC.

The gene calls are TRBV6-4 and TRBJ1-6, with a weak D call TRBD1 (6 bases). The CDR3 is made up of 15 amino acids. Germline values: CDR1 MRHNA, CDR2 SNTAGT. Trimming left V 5 bases short and J 7 bases short, with 15 bases between. CDR3 sequence reads: CASSLRTAGNSPLHF. CDR3 coding DNA: TGTGCCAGCAGTCTGAGGACAGCGGGAAATTCACCCCTCCACTTT.

The CDR3 bases are TGTGCCAGCAGTGATATATTAGGTGAGGACTATGGCTACACCTTC. The encoded protein is CASSDILGEDYGYTF. J is TRBJ1-2 and V is TRBV2; D not certain. Germline CDR1 reads SNHLY; CDR2 reads FYNNEI. The CDR3 contains 15 residues. V was pared by 3 bases and J by 3 bases, with 14 bases between.

This rearrangement joins TRBV7-3 to TRBJ2-5; maybe TRBD2 (6 bases). The CDR3 length is 14 residues. In germline, CDR1 is SGHTA, CDR2 FQGTGA. The germline V and J ends were trimmed by 1 base and 4 bases, with 10 bases remaining between them. The CDR3 region is CASSLSGARETQYF. In DNA form, the CDR3 reads TGTGCCAGCAGCTTAAGCGGGGCCAGAGAGACCCAGTACTTC.

Regarding this clone: This sample also contains other DNA sequences that code for the same CDR3. The chain uses TRBV19 and TRBJ2-7; TRBD1 matches 8 bases. The CDR3 is 14 amino acids. Germline CDR1 is LNHDA and CDR2 is SQIVND (reference sequence). The trim removed 3 bases at V and 4 bases at J, leaving 5 bases unmatched. The CDR3 DNA is TGTGCCAGTAGTATCGGCACAGGGGGGTACGAGCAGTACTTC. The encoded protein is CASSIGTGGYEQYF.

The CDR3: CASSQSGGFGTDTQYF. For the CDR3, the DNA is TGCGCCAGCAGTCAGAGCGGAGGGTTTGGCACAGATACGCAGTATTTT. This rearrangement joins TRBV5-1 to TRBJ2-3; possible D gene TRBD2, 6 bases. Germline V lookup: CDR1 SGHRS, CDR2 YFSETQ. The germline V and J ends were trimmed by 5 bases and 1 base, with 17 bases remaining between them. This CDR3 has 16 residues.

V and J are TRBV19 and TRBJ1-6; TRBD1 is a possible D gene (6 bases). V lost 5 bases to trimming and J lost 5 bases, with 13 bases between them. The CDR3 has 15 amino acids. The germline V gene encodes CDR1 LNHDA and CDR2 SQIVND (reference sequence). The CDR3 loop is CASSDGQSDNSPLHF. The CDR3 region has the DNA TGTGCCAGTAGTGACGGACAGTCTGATAATTCACCCCTCCACTTT.

The CDR3 loop is CASSPRQASYEQYF. In DNA, the CDR3 is TGTGCCAGCTCACCCCGACAGGCCTCCTACGAGCAGTACTTC. The chain links TRBV18 to TRBJ2-7, with a possible D match to TRBD1 (6 bases). There are 14 residues in the CDR3. Germline CDR1 KGHSH, CDR2 LQKENI. Trimming pared 3 bases from V and 0 bases from J, leaving 9 bases between.

CDR3 in amino acids: CASSLGQDSEAFF. The CDR3 bases are TGTGCCAGCAGCTTAGGACAGGACTCTGAAGCTTTCTTT. The chain couples TRBV11-2 to TRBJ1-1, with D perhaps matching TRBD1 (6 bases). Trimming removed 1 base at V and 6 bases at J, with 9 bases between. The CDR3 is 13 residues long. Germline V CDR1 and CDR2: SGHAT, FQNNGV.

This rearrangement joins TRBV7-9 to TRBJ1-1; D call uncertain. CDR1 and CDR2 from the germline V gene are SEHNR and FQNEAQ (reference sequence). CDR3 length: 16 amino acids. Trimming removed 1 base from V and 1 base from J, with 13 bases in between. CDR3 nucleotides: TGTGCCAGCAGCTTAGTACCGGGCGGGCGGAACACTGAAGCTTTCTTT. This translates into CASSLVPGGRNTEAFF.